This entry describes one TCR beta chain. The CDR3 consists of 15 residues. V was pared by 2 bases and J by 12 bases, with 23 bases between. The germline CDR1 and CDR2 sequences are KGHSH and LQKENI. Researchers placed around 200,000 CFSE-labeled responder cells in culture with around 200,000 irradiated, violet-dye-labeled stimulator cells. This specimen belongs to a study of graft-versus-host responses after intestinal transplantation. Study-level findings and limits: In patients with graft-donor T cell macrochimerism, allograft graft-versus-host to host-versus-graft clonal ratios were high. Recipient marrow held GvH clones, some first seen in ileum or blood. An association linked early post-transplant HvG declines with peak circulating GvH clone levels.

Only in-frame clones appear in the TCRdb table, and some are missing; sequencing was by immunoSEQ multiplex PCR. Found here are about 18,000 clones, over 35% of them singletons; the top ten hold under 0.95%. The chain recombines TRBV18 with TRBJ2-7; D might be TRBD2 (7 bases). This sequence originates from a human patient who received an intestinal transplant. Sequences were derived from alloreactive CD4+ T cells from a mixed lymphocyte reaction culture, sampled before intestinal transplant. The sample's subset: CFSE-low proliferating T cells sorted from roughly 6-day pre-transplant mixed lymphocyte reaction (GvH or HvG direction). The CDR3 region has the DNA TGTGCCAGCTCACCAAGAGACGGGACAATTAGGGAGGGGTACTTC. Translation gives CASSPRDGTIREGYF.